The 24 T cell receptor beta chains presented below share a single source sample, sequenced in a study of blood T cell repertoires in COVID-19. The protocol was immunoSEQ multiplex PCR, while the TCRdb copy is restricted to in-frame clones and leaves out a portion. The sample gives some 150,000 clones, about 88% of which show up once; around 7% is in the top ten. Sequencing used peripheral blood. The origin of the receptors is a woman at least 80 years old in a cohort sampled during active or convalescent COVID-19.

This chain links TRBV4-3 with TRBJ1-4, with D possibly matching TRBD1 (5 bases). V lost 5 bases to trimming and J lost 8 bases, with 15 bases between them. The germline V gene has CDR1 LGHNA and CDR2 YSLEER. The length of the CDR3 is 14 residues. CDR3 in DNA: TGCGCCAGCAGCTCGGACCAGGGAATAGAAAAACTGTTTTTT. Translated: CASSSDQGIEKLFF.

In this sample, this clone turned up a few times. The chain uses TRBV4-1 and TRBJ1-1, with D possibly being TRBD1 (6 bases). This CDR3 spans 15 amino acids. Germline V gives CDR1 MGHRA, CDR2 YSYEKL. Trimming took 3 bases from V and 2 from J, leaving 13 bases between them. This CDR3 is CASSHYIQGNTEAFF. In DNA form, the CDR3 reads TGCGCCAGCAGCCACTACATACAGGGTAACACTGAAGCTTTCTTT.

The V and J genes are TRBV6-5 and TRBJ2-1, with unresolved D. V was trimmed by 6 bases and J by 7 bases, leaving 19 bases between them. The CDR3 runs 15 residues. In germline, CDR1 is MNHEY, CDR2 SVGAGI. CDR3 DNA: TGTGCCAGCAGCCCCGGAGAATCTCCAGCGAATGAGCAGTTCTTC. It encodes CASSPGESPANEQFF.

V and J are TRBV18 and TRBJ2-7; D possibly corresponds to TRBD1 (5 bases). The germline V and J ends were trimmed by 3 bases and 1 base, with 10 bases remaining between them. The germline V gene has CDR1 KGHSH and CDR2 LQKENI. The CDR3 extends over 14 amino acids. The CDR3 spells CASSPGDSSYEQYV. As DNA, the CDR3 is TGTGCCAGCTCACCTGGCGACAGTTCCTACGAGCAGTACGTC.

V is TRBV18 and J is TRBJ1-5; TRBD1 agrees at 10 bases. The junction had 11 bases not matched to a gene; V was cut back by 5 bases and J by 4 bases. Germline loops: CDR1 KGHSH, CDR2 LQKENI. The CDR3 is 17 residues long. The CDR3 sequence is CASSGTLSDRGNQPQHF. The CDR3 DNA follows: TGTGCCAGCTCAGGAACTCTATCGGACAGGGGGAATCAGCCCCAGCATTTT.

The rearrangement uses TRBV9 and TRBJ1-3, with TRBD1 matching 12 bases. Germline trimming cut 3 bases from V and 0 bases from J; bases unmatched to any gene: 4. Per germline, CDR1 SGDLS and CDR2 YYNGEE. CDR3 length: 17 residues. The CDR3 spells CASSARDRGLSGNTIYF. The CDR3 nucleotides read TGTGCCAGCAGCGCCCGGGACAGGGGGCTCTCTGGAAACACCATATATTTT.

The V call is TRBV2, the J call TRBJ1-4; no firm D call. CDR3 length equals 15 residues. The V gene's germline CDR1 is SNHLY and CDR2 FYNNEI. V lost 6 bases, J lost 5 bases, and 16 bases lay in between. This CDR3 is CASRDRRDLNEKLFF. CDR3 coding DNA: TGTGCCAGCAGGGATAGACGGGATTTAAATGAAAAACTGTTTTTT.

The V call is TRBV12-3 or TRBV12-4, the J call TRBJ2-2; possible D gene TRBD2, 5 bases. Trimming removed 9 bases at V and 4 bases at J, with 9 bases between. The CDR3 spans 12 residues. The CDR3 is CASLEGTGELFF. CDR3 nucleotide sequence: TGTGCCAGTCTCGAGGGCACCGGGGAGCTGTTTTTT.

The chain couples TRBV7-2 to TRBJ1-1, with D possibly TRBD1 on 5 matching bases. The CDR3 is 13 amino acids. The V and J ends lost 1 base and 10 bases respectively, with 13 bases between them. Germline values: CDR1 SGHTA, CDR2 FQGNSA. CDR3 in amino acids: CASSLEWTRRAFF. The DNA of the CDR3 is TGTGCCAGCAGCTTAGAATGGACAAGACGAGCTTTCTTT.

The rearrangement joins TRBV24-1 to TRBJ2-5; TRBD2 might be the D (5 bases). The germline V gene has CDR1 KGHDR and CDR2 SFDVKD. Trimming pared 2 bases from V and 6 bases from J, leaving 15 bases between. The CDR3 runs to 15 residues. CDR3 DNA sequence: TGTGCCACCAGTGATTCGCACTGGAGGAAGCAGACCCAGTACTTC. Protein: CATSDSHWRKQTQYF.

This chain connects TRBV3-1 (or the pseudogene TRBV3-2) to TRBJ2-5; maybe TRBD2 (6 bases). CDR3 length: 14 residues. V was shortened by 2 bases and J by 1 base, with 8 bases between the two germline ends. Germline-derived CDR1 and CDR2 are LGHDT and YNNKEL (reference sequence). CDR3 amino acids: CASSQRGGQETQYF. CDR3 nucleotides: TGTGCCAGCAGCCAACGGGGAGGCCAAGAGACCCAGTACTTC.

On this clone: Other DNA sequences from this sample encode an identical CDR3 as well. This rearrangement joins TRBV5-1 to TRBJ2-5; D possibly corresponds to TRBD2 (5 bases). This CDR3 is 13 amino acids long. CDR1 is SGHRS, CDR2 YFSETQ, per germline. V was clipped by 2 bases and J by 3 bases, with 8 bases between them. The CDR3 DNA is TGCGCCAGCAGCTTCCCCGGGGAAGAGACCCAGTACTTC. It yields the protein CASSFPGEETQYF. Combining the CDR3 with reference TRBV5-1 and TRBJ2-5 gives the whole variable domain KAGVTQTPRYLIKTRGQQVTLSCSPISGHRSVSWYQQTPGQGLQFLFEYFSETQRNKGNFPGRFSGRQFSNSRSEMNVSTLELGDSALYLCASSFPGEETQYFGPGTRLLVL.

The chain carries TRBV5-1 and TRBJ2-7; TRBD2 aligns across 15 bases. Germline V gene sequence: CDR1 SGHRS, CDR2 YFSETQ. V lost 3 bases to trimming and J lost 6 bases; unmatched junction nucleotides: 7. The CDR3 contains 16 residues. The DNA of the CDR3 is TGCGCCAGCAGCTCGGAGCCGGGACTAGCGGGAGGCGAGCAGTACGTC. Its translation: CASSSEPGLAGGEQYV.

The rearrangement uses TRBV10-3 and TRBJ2-3, with a tentative D call TRBD2 (6 bases). Trimming took 2 bases from V and 3 from J, leaving 12 bases between them. Germline V gives CDR1 ENHRY, CDR2 SYGVKD. The length of the CDR3 is 15 residues. This CDR3 reads CAISEASVTTDTQYF. Here the CDR3 DNA reads TGTGCCATCAGTGAGGCTAGCGTGACGACAGATACGCAGTATTTT.

This sequence joins TRBV6-6 and TRBJ1-1, with 9 bases aligning to TRBD1. The germline CDR1 and CDR2 sequences are MNHNY and SVGAGI (reference sequence). The junction had 2 bases not matched to a gene; V was cut back by 2 bases and J by 1 base. CDR3 length: 15 residues. CDR3 sequence reads: CASSYIQGANTEAFF. CDR3 bases: TGTGCCAGCAGTTACATACAGGGGGCGAACACTGAAGCTTTCTTT.

The rearrangement links TRBV6-2 or TRBV6-3 to TRBJ2-3; TRBD1 agrees at 8 bases. V was pared by 2 bases and J by 4 bases, with 5 bases of the junction left unmatched. The germline V gene encodes CDR1 MNHEY and CDR2 SVGEGT. The CDR3 has 15 residues. The CDR3 is CASSYSRGRADTQYF. For the CDR3, the DNA is TGTGCCAGCAGTTACAGCAGGGGGCGGGCAGATACGCAGTATTTT.

This chain connects TRBV18 to TRBJ2-1; D is possibly TRBD2 (5 bases). The V end was cut by 2 bases, the J end by 2 bases, with 13 bases between. Looked up from germline, CDR1 is KGHSH and CDR2 is LQKENI. This CDR3 has 16 amino acids. CDR3 sequence reads: CASSPVGERAYNEQFF. CDR3 nucleotide sequence: TGTGCCAGCTCACCAGTCGGGGAGAGAGCCTACAATGAGCAGTTCTTC.

This chain links TRBV10-3 with TRBJ2-1; 8 bases fit TRBD2. This CDR3 region has 15 residues. Trimming removed 4 bases from V and 8 bases from J; junction bases left unmatched: 10. Germline values: CDR1 ENHRY, CDR2 SYGVKD. This chain's CDR3 is CAISVLAGGGDEQFF. The CDR3 DNA follows: TGTGCCATCAGTGTCCTAGCGGGTGGGGGGGATGAGCAGTTCTTC.

The chain is built from TRBV3-1 (or the pseudogene TRBV3-2) and TRBJ2-1; 8 positions agree with TRBD2. The CDR3 sequence is 13 residues long. V gave up 4 bases and J gave up 9 bases; unmatched junction bases: 5. CDR1 is LGHDT and CDR2 is YNNKEL in the germline V gene (reference sequence). CDR3 in amino acids: CASSPRTSSEQFF. The DNA for the CDR3 is TGTGCCAGCAGCCCGAGGACTAGCAGTGAGCAGTTCTTC.

The rearrangement joins TRBV7-9 to TRBJ2-5; 7 bases agree with TRBD1. The CDR3 is made up of 15 amino acids. The junction had 14 bases not matched to a gene; V was cut back by 4 bases and J by 9 bases. Germline CDR1 and CDR2: SEHNR and FQNEAQ (reference sequence). DNA of the CDR3: TGTGCCAGCAGCTCGCACAGGGGACCAAATTTATCCCAGTACTTC. Translated: CASSSHRGPNLSQYF.

This sequence joins TRBV5-4 and TRBJ2-3; 11 bases match TRBD2. There are 15 residues in the CDR3. Unmatched junction bases numbered 1, after V lost 0 bases and J lost 4 bases. Germline V gene data show CDR1 as SGHNT and CDR2 as YYREEE (reference sequence). The CDR3 DNA reads TGTGCCAGCAGCTTGGGACTAGCGGGACCAGATACGCAGTATTTT. It encodes CASSLGLAGPDTQYF.

The chain couples TRBV28 to TRBJ2-5, with 10 bases matching TRBD2. The germline gives CDR1 MDHEN, CDR2 SYDVKM. Germline trimming cut 5 bases from V and 9 bases from J; bases unmatched to any gene: 9. The CDR3 is 14 amino acids. CDR3 in DNA: TGTGCCAGCAGTCGGACTAGCGGTCAATGGGCCCAGTACTTC. This encodes CASSRTSGQWAQYF.

This clone was recorded only once. This rearrangement joins TRBV7-2 to TRBJ1-3, with 7 bases that match TRBD1. This CDR3 has 15 amino acids. With V trimmed by 6 bases and J by 0 bases, 5 bases remained unmatched. Germline V gene data show CDR1 as SGHTA and CDR2 as FQGNSA. The CDR3 DNA sequence: TGTGCCAGCAGGGACAGGCTGAGCTCTGGAAACACCATATATTTT. This translates into CASRDRLSSGNTIYF.

This clone was counted once. CDR3 amino acids: CASKIPGRVGGYTF. The CDR3 bases are TGTGCCAGTAAGATTCCCGGCCGGGTAGGTGGCTACACCTTC. The chain links TRBV19 to TRBJ1-2; D remains ambiguous. The CDR3 sequence is 14 residues long. Germline values: CDR1 LNHDA, CDR2 SQIVND (reference sequence). Trimming stripped 7 bases from V and 7 bases from J, with 19 bases between.